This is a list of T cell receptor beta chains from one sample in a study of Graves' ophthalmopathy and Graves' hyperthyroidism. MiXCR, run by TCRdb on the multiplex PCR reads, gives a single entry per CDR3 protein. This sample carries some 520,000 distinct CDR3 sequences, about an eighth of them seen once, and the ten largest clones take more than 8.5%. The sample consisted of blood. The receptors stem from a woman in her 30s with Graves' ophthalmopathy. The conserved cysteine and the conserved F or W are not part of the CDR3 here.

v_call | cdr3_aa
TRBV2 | ASSAGWQSNQPQH
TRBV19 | ASNRDPPLLNTEAF
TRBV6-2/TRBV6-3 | ASSYVPAYEQY
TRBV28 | ASKAAGSAYEQY
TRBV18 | ASSPVGNQPQH
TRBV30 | AWNQGQGVYGYT
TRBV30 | AWSPERGTNTGELF
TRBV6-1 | ASSGWEGTEAF
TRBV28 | ASSFTPLRTEAF
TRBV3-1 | ASSQGEGMNTEAF
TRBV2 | ALHVDTEAF
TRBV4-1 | ASSQSRAVDEAF
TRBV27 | ASSLEVPGLAGTGELF
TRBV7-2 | ASSYYRDIYGYT
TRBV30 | AYQGGIYEQY
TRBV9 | ASSGGQGNYEQY
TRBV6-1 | ASSRVVGDDTEAF
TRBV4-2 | ASSPYRLAGEQKHAVQETQY
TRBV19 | ASSTNGQNQPQH
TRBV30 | AWSVGTGWSEQY
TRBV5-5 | ASSVRGRLGAYEQY
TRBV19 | ASSTRGQGEETQY
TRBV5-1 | ASSPSLAAMNTEAF
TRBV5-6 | ASSIQGARGSDT
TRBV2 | ASSVGGFTNTEAF
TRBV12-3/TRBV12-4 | ASRASYEQY
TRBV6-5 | ASSWGLANSYEQY
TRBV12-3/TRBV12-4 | ASSLSMDREYEQY
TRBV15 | ATSRGKRQENGNTIY
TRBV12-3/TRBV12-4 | ASSFSGSLSPQH
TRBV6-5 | ASGGLGGEQY
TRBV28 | ASSPPLERIYGYT
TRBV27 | ASSLLGDRGAEQY
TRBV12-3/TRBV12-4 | ASSPGLVSAGELF
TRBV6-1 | ASSIYREPGQPQH
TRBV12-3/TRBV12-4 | ASSPTGREAEQY
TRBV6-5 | ASSSTGKLSGANVLT
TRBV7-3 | ASSVDRRQPQH
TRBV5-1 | ASSVTGGTEAF
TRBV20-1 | SARESSFSGNTIY
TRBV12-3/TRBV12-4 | ASSSSNRALYEQY
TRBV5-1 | ASSGDNSPLH
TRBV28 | ASSLEVQETQY
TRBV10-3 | ASSRPQGTGELF
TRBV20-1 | SATSGGGSWEQY
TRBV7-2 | ASSLGDGGLYEQY
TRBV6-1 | ASSRTQLHSPLH
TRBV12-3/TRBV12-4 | ASTATGQRNQPQH
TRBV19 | ASGYGSNTGELF
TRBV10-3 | AISESAREQY
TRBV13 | ASSLAGGPSEQY
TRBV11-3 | ASSPGAGEGYEQY
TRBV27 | ASSLSLNREQY
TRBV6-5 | ASSFLEALHQPQH
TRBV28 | ASSPQGLEQY